These T cell receptor beta chains were read from a single sample in a study of T cell repertoires in cytomegalovirus infection. TCRdb redid the calling of the reads with MiXCR, one entry per CDR3 protein. The sample has around 430,000 distinct CDR3 sequences; roughly 46% are singletons. These receptors lack a known antigen. The source was cultured PBMCs, collected from culture after CMV antigen stimulation. Every receptor here comes from a human donor in good health (CMV status not recorded). Some clones in this sample may be carry-over from other donors' samples. The CDR3 runs from the conserved cysteine through the conserved F or W. A D gene is named only where the DNA matches it firmly. For some rows the clone size is stated as once, few or many, or as a class when expanded; others skip it.

j_call | v_call | clone_size | d_call | cdr3_aa | cdr3_nt
TRBJ1-1 | TRBV11-2 | . | . | CASSSGGRAFF | TGTGCCAGCAGCTCCGGAGGGCGAGCTTTCTTT
TRBJ2-7 | TRBV7-2 | . | . | CASSGPWGVPSGHEQYF | TGTGCCAGCAGCGGTCCCTGGGGAGTCCCCTCGGGCCACGAGCAGTACTTC
TRBJ2-1 | TRBV7-9 | . | TRBD2 | CASSPLGGRTNEQFF | TGTGCCAGCAGCCCTCTGGGCGGGAGAACAAATGAGCAGTTCTTC
TRBJ2-5 | TRBV20-1 | . | . | CSAMPEETQYF | TGCAGTGCCATGCCCGAGGAGACCCAGTACTTC
TRBJ1-5 | TRBV6-1 | many | TRBD1 | CASSIPRTGMNQPQHF | TGTGCCAGCAGTATCCCCAGGACAGGGATGAATCAGCCCCAGCATTTT
TRBJ2-5 | TRBV6-5 | . | . | CASSYSLAGSQETQYF | TGTGCCAGCAGTTACTCTTTGGCGGGGAGCCAAGAGACCCAGTACTTC
TRBJ2-3 | TRBV20-1 | . | TRBD2 | CSADIAGGLGDTQYF | TGCAGTGCAGACATAGCGGGGGGGCTGGGAGATACGCAGTATTTT
TRBJ1-2 | TRBV10-3 | . | TRBD1 | CASALGQGHHANYGYTF | TGTGCCAGCGCGCTTGGACAGGGACACCACGCTAACTATGGCTACACCTTC
TRBJ1-4 | TRBV12-3/TRBV12-4 | . | . | CASTRGGLGKLFF | TGTGCCAGCACCAGGGGCGGGTTAGGCAAACTGTTTTTT
TRBJ2-3 | TRBV4-1 | . | TRBD2 | CASNSGGATDTQYF | TGCGCCAGCAACAGCGGGGGGGCCACAGATACGCAGTATTTT
TRBJ2-7 | TRBV23-1 | . | . | CASSQRNKSHEQYF | TGCGCCAGCAGTCAACGGAATAAGTCCCACGAGCAGTACTTC
TRBJ2-7 | TRBV2 | . | . | CASSRFPSYEQYF | TGTGCCAGCAGTCGTTTCCCCTCCTACGAGCAGTACTTC
TRBJ2-7 | TRBV2 | once | . | CASSRARGYEQYF | TGTGCCAGCAGCCGAGCTCGGGGCTACGAGCAGTACTTC
TRBJ2-5 | TRBV7-6 | few | TRBD2 | CASSSGLAPGTQYF | TGTGCCAGCAGCTCAGGACTAGCTCCGGGGACCCAGTACTTC
TRBJ2-5 | TRBV12-3/TRBV12-4 | . | . | CASSLIGRAQETQYF | TGTGCCAGCAGCCTTATTGGACGGGCACAAGAGACCCAGTACTTC
TRBJ2-1 | TRBV28 | . | . | CASSFGEGGKKFF | TGTGCCAGCAGTTTCGGTGAGGGGGGTAAAAAGTTCTTC
TRBJ1-1 | TRBV6-5 | few | . | CASSYSSRTEAFF | TGTGCCAGCAGTTACTCGAGTAGGACTGAAGCTTTCTTT
TRBJ2-1 | TRBV10-1 | . | TRBD2 | CASSPGAGGPAYGEQFF | TGCGCCAGCAGTCCTGGCGCGGGGGGGCCTGCGTATGGTGAGCAGTTCTTC
TRBJ1-1 | TRBV6-6 | . | . | CASSYSSGFAFF | TGTGCCAGCAGTTACTCTTCAGGGTTTGCTTTCTTT
TRBJ2-2 | TRBV5-1 | . | TRBD2 | CASSWAPGLAGTGELFF | TGCGCCAGCAGCTGGGCACCGGGACTAGCGGGGACCGGGGAGCTGTTTTTT
TRBJ2-3 | TRBV5-4 | . | . | CASTSQTRPDTQYF | TGTGCCAGCACCTCCCAGACTAGACCAGATACGCAGTATTTT
TRBJ1-1 | TRBV10-2 | . | TRBD1 | CASSESGQGSTEAFF | TGCGCCAGCAGTGAGTCTGGACAGGGTAGCACTGAAGCTTTCTTT
TRBJ1-4 | TRBV7-9 | . | . | CASSETEGSGEKLFF | TGTGCCAGCAGCGAAACGGAAGGGTCAGGAGAAAAACTGTTTTTT
TRBJ1-1 | TRBV7-9 | . | . | CASSGTAEYTEAFF | TGTGCCAGCTCGGGGACCGCGGAGTACACTGAAGCTTTCTTT
TRBJ2-3 | TRBV12-3/TRBV12-4 | . | TRBD2 | CASTRTSGGKASTDTQYF | TGTGCCAGCACCCGGACTAGCGGGGGCAAAGCTAGCACAGATACGCAGTATTTT
TRBJ2-1 | TRBV20-1 | . | TRBD1 | CSARAGTARGEQFF | TGCAGTGCTAGAGCCGGGACAGCGAGGGGTGAGCAGTTCTTC
TRBJ1-1 | TRBV5-1 | . | TRBD1 | CASSLDGQGYTEAFF | TGCGCCAGCAGCTTGGACGGACAGGGTTACACTGAAGCTTTCTTT
TRBJ1-1 | TRBV2 | few | . | CASSADEGGDTEAFF | TGTGCCAGCAGTGCCGACGAGGGTGGTGACACTGAAGCTTTCTTT
TRBJ2-7 | TRBV10-3 | . | . | CAISDGLPRTYEQYF | TGTGCCATCAGTGATGGCTTGCCCCGTACCTACGAGCAGTACTTC
TRBJ1-5 | TRBV7-2 | . | TRBD1 | CASSLVWTGGNQPQHF | TGTGCCAGCAGCTTAGTCTGGACAGGGGGCAATCAGCCCCAGCATTTT
TRBJ2-3 | TRBV20-1 | few | TRBD2 | CSATPGLAGHTDTQYF | TGCAGTGCTACTCCGGGACTAGCGGGACACACAGATACGCAGTATTTT
TRBJ1-1 | TRBV7-8 | . | . | CASSQRGDEAGWKIEDTEAFF | TGTGCCAGCAGCCAAAGGGGGGATGAGGCAGGATGGAAGATTGAGGACACTGAAGCTTTCTTT
TRBJ2-1 | TRBV5-4 | once | . | CASSSKSNNEQFF | TGTGCCAGCAGTAGTAAGTCAAACAATGAGCAGTTCTTC
TRBJ2-5 | TRBV28 | . | TRBD1 | CASSFGTYRGRQETQYF | TGTGCCAGCAGTTTCGGAACCTACAGGGGTCGGCAAGAGACCCAGTACTTC
TRBJ2-1 | TRBV7-9 | . | . | CASSPELADEQFF | TGTGCCAGCAGCCCCGAGCTAGCAGATGAGCAGTTCTTC
TRBJ2-1 | TRBV4-3 | . | . | CASSQRDRSYNEQFF | TGCGCCAGCAGCCAGCGGGACCGCTCCTACAATGAGCAGTTCTTC